This paragraph reports one TCR beta chain. Its antigen remains unidentified. No base qualities exist here, and no much larger clone lies one base off it. The data stem from a study of control samples from healthy donors and cancer patients (TCRdb year 2020). Receptor amplification or capture employed the immunoSEQ multiplex PCR assay. As stored in TCRdb, this immuneACCESS dataset retains in-frame rearrangements with V and J assigned. A fraction of the clones does not appear; measured against another copy, unresolved V genes explain less than half of the discrepancy, and the remainder lacks a known reason. The sample data list some 160,000 clones, and approximately 90% of these were observed just once. Approximately 0.7% of the sample is held by the ten biggest clonotypes. Input material: blood. The sequence was collected from a woman in her 30s in good health.

The nucleotide sequence is given as TGTGCCAGCAGCTTGAAACTAGCGGGAGCTGACACAGATACGCAGTATTTT. It translates as CASSLKLAGADTDTQYF. The chain is made from TRBV5-4 and TRBJ2-3, and 11 junction bases match TRBD2. For this chain, trimming is 1 base at the V end and 2 bases at the J end, and the number of junction bases without a gene match is 6. CDR1 and CDR2, per the germline V gene (reference sequence), are SGHNT and YYREEE. Spanning cysteine to phenylalanine, the CDR3 consists of 17 amino acids. Only CDR3 DNA is held: 51 bases, read in frame from base 1.